Below are 13 T cell receptor beta chains sequenced from a single sample in a study of blood T cells in healthy people across ages. Using a J-beta primer mix together with a sample-barcoded 5' primer, a second PCR was run for roughly 7 to 11 cycles. TCRdb analysed the 5' RACE reads with MiXCR anew, one entry per CDR3 protein. Of 1.4 million or so distinct CDR3 sequences in the sample, about 42% were seen once. Sequencing input: blood. The receptors stem from a woman younger than 30 in good health.

The rearrangement uses TRBV7-2 and TRBJ2-3, with 7 bases matching TRBD2. CDR3 length equals 19 residues. V lost 2 bases and J lost 14; bases outside the gene matches: 28. Per the germline V gene, CDR1 is SGHTA and CDR2 is FQGNSA. The CDR3 is CASSLLSAPGAGPRVQGYF. In nucleotides, the CDR3 is TGTGCCAGCAGCTTACTTAGTGCCCCTGGAGCGGGACCTCGGGTTCAAGGGTATTTT. Supplemented by reference TRBV7-2 and TRBJ2-3, the full variable domain reads GAGVSQSPSNKVTEKGKDVELRCDPISGHTALYWYRQSLGQGLEFLIYFQGNSAPDKSGLPSDRFSAERTGGSVSTLTIQRTQQEDSAVYLCASSLLSAPGAGPRVQGYFGPGTRLTVL.

This chain joins TRBV12-5 and TRBJ1-5; 8 nucleotides align to TRBD1. This CDR3 region has 15 residues. J was trimmed by 5 bases and V by 0 bases; bases with no gene match: 3. The germline CDR1 and CDR2 sequences are LGHNT and FRNRAP. Written as DNA, the CDR3 is TGTGCTAGTGGTTTGGTCGGACAGGGTTATCAGCCCCAGCATTTT. It is translated as CASGLVGQGYQPQHF. Complete variable domain (other parts from reference TRBV12-5 and TRBJ1-5): DARVTQTPRHKVTEMGQEVTMRCQPILGHNTVFWYRQTMMQGLELLAYFRNRAPLDDSGMPKDRFSAEMPDATLATLKIQPSEPRDSAVYFCASGLVGQGYQPQHFGDGTRLSIL.

CDR3 bases: TGTGCCAGCAGCCCACGGGTGGGAGCGATCGTTGAGCAGTTCTTC. This sequence encodes CASSPRVGAIVEQFF. V usage is TRBV7-3 and J usage is TRBJ2-1; a possible D gene is TRBD2 (5 bases). CDR1 is SGHTA, CDR2 FQGTGA, per germline. The CDR3 sequence is 15 residues long. V was pared by 5 bases and J by 9 bases, with 20 bases between.

This clonotype appeared a few times. The chain joins TRBV4-3 to TRBJ2-3; D may be TRBD1 (5 bases). The CDR3 has 14 residues. With 4 bases removed from V and 3 bases from J, the gap between germline ends came to 11 bases. Germline CDR1 and CDR2: LGHNA and YSLEER. DNA for the CDR3: TGCGCCAGCAGCCGGGGCGGCTTTACAGATACGCAGTATTTT. Translating it yields CASSRGGFTDTQYF.

The V call is TRBV3-1, the J call TRBJ1-4, with D maybe TRBD1 (5 bases). CDR3 size: 13 residues. Trimming cost V 3 bases and J 9 bases, with 11 bases left between them. Germline-derived CDR1 and CDR2 are LGHDT and YNNKEL (reference sequence). CDR3 DNA: TGTGCCAGCAGCCAGGGGACCACGAAAAAACTGTTTTTT. Translating it yields CASSQGTTKKLFF.

The chain couples TRBV5-1 to TRBJ1-1; D gene uncertain. Trimming took 7 bases from V and 2 from J, leaving 18 bases between them. This CDR3 has 15 residues. From germline, CDR1 is SGHRS and CDR2 YFSETQ. CDR3 region: CASSEGSLSNTEAFF. For the CDR3, the DNA is TGCGCCAGCTCGGAGGGCAGCCTTTCCAACACTGAAGCTTTCTTT.

This chain's CDR3 is CSAITGGAGETQYF. The CDR3, as DNA: TGCAGTGCTATCACAGGGGGAGCGGGAGAGACCCAGTACTTC. This chain uses TRBV20-1 with TRBJ2-5; TRBD1 agrees at 8 bases. The V segment lost 4 bases and the J segment 4 bases; nucleotides outside the gene matches: 8. The CDR3 totals 14 residues. The germline CDR1 and CDR2 sequences are DFQATT and SNEGSKA (reference sequence).

This clonotype has more than one count but fewer than ten. The V gene is TRBV4-2, the J gene TRBJ2-3, with D perhaps TRBD2 (5 bases). Germline V gives CDR1 LGHNA, CDR2 YNFKEQ. The CDR3 spans 15 residues. Trimming pared 0 bases from V and 10 bases from J, leaving 17 bases between. The CDR3 protein is CASSQERQAANPQYF. The CDR3 DNA follows: TGTGCCAGCAGCCAAGAGAGGCAAGCGGCCAACCCGCAGTATTTT.

This clonotype was counted ten times or more. The gene calls are TRBV4-1 and TRBJ2-3; 10 bases are shared with TRBD1. The CDR3 contains 17 residues. Germline CDR1 MGHRA, CDR2 YSYEKL. The junction had 10 bases not matched to a gene; V was cut back by 0 bases and J by 7 bases. The CDR3 loop is CASSQEVTDRGWYTQYF. The CDR3 nucleotides read TGCGCCAGCAGCCAAGAAGTAACGGACAGGGGGTGGTATACGCAGTATTTT.

This clonotype was detected only a few times. J is TRBJ2-1 and V is TRBV7-2, with a tentative D call TRBD1 (5 bases). Germline V gene data show CDR1 as SGHTA and CDR2 as FQGNSA. V shed 5 bases and J shed 6 bases, with 14 bases lying between them. The CDR3 runs to 14 residues. DNA for the CDR3: TGTGCCAGCAGCGAAAATTCAGGGTTCAATGAGCAGTTCTTC. This encodes CASSENSGFNEQFF.

The rearrangement joins TRBV5-1 to TRBJ2-5, with 11 bases aligning to TRBD2. V trimming: 0 bases; J trimming: 2 bases; junction bases outside the gene matches: 6. The germline V gene has CDR1 SGHRS and CDR2 YFSETQ. This CDR3 has 17 residues. CDR3 nucleotides: TGCGCCAGCAGCTTGGGGACCACTAGCGGGGGACAAGAGACCCAGTACTTC. Amino acids: CASSLGTTSGGQETQYF.

As for this clonotype: Possible read error: a much larger clone is one base away. CDR3 amino acids: CASSYRANYGHTF. As DNA, the CDR3 is TGTGCCAGCAGTTACAGGGCTAACTATGGCCACACCTTC. The J gene is TRBJ1-2, the V gene TRBV6-6, with no clear D. CDR3 length: 13 residues. The germline gives CDR1 MNHNY, CDR2 SVGAGI (reference sequence).

This clonotype was counted a few times. A read error may account for a junction end that differs from germline. The chain links TRBV27 to TRBJ2-7, with D perhaps TRBD2 (6 bases). The germline V gene has CDR1 MNHEY and CDR2 SMNVEV (reference sequence). The CDR3 loop spans 14 amino acids. The CDR3 bases are TGTGCCGGCAGTTTCGCGGGGAGCTCCTACGAGCAGTACTTC. Residues: CAGSFAGSSYEQYF.